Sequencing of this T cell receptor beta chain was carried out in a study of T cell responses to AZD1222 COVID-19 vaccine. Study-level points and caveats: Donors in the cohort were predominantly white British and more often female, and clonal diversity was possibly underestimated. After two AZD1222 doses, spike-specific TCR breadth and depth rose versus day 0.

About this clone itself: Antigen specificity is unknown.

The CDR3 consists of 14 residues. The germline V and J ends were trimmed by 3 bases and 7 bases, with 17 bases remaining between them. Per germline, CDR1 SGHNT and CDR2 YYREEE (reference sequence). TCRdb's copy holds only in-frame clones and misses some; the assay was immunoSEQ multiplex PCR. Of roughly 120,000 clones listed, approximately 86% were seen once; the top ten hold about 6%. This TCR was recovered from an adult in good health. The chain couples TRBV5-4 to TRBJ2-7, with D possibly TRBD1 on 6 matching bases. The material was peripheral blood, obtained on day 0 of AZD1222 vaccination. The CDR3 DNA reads TGTGCCAGCAGCTACAGGGACCTGGTGAGAGAGCAGTACTTC. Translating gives CASSYRDLVREQYF.